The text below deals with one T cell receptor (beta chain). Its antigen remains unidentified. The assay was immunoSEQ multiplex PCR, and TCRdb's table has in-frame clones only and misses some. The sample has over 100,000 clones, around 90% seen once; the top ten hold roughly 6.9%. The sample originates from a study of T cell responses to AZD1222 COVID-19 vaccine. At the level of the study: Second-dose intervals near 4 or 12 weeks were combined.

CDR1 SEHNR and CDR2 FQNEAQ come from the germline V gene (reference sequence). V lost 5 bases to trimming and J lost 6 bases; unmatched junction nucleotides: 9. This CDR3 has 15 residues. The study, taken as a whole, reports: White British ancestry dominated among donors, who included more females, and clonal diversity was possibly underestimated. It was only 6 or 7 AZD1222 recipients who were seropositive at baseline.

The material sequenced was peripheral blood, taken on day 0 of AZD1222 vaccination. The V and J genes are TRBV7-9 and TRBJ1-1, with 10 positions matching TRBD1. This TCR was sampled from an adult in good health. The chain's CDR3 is CASSQGTGVFAEAFF. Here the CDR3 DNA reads TGTGCCAGCAGCCAAGGGACAGGGGTTTTCGCTGAAGCTTTCTTT.